The 21 T cell receptor beta chains below all came from one sample that was sequenced in a study of identical twins. In TCRdb, the 5' RACE reads were re-called with MiXCR into one record per CDR3 protein. The sample comprises 1.5 million to 2 million distinct CDR3 sequences, under 35% of which are singletons, and less than 0.35% rests with the top ten. The sequenced material came from cord blood. Every receptor here comes from a newborn girl in good health.

Turning to this clonotype: Its ends do not fully match the called genes, so a read error is possible. V gene TRBV5-5 combines with J gene TRBJ2-3, with D possibly TRBD2 on 5 matching bases. The CDR3 totals 14 residues. CDR1 is SGHKS and CDR2 is YYEKEE in the germline V gene (reference sequence). DNA for the CDR3: TGTGCCGGCAGTAACTGGGGAGGCACAGATACGCAGTATTTT. This codes for CAGSNWGGTDTQYF.

The V gene is TRBV5-1, the J gene TRBJ1-2; D might be TRBD1 (5 bases). This CDR3 spans 16 amino acids. The V end was cut by 0 bases, the J end by 7 bases, with 19 bases between. Germline V gene lookup returns CDR1 SGHRS and CDR2 YFSETQ. CDR3: CASSLAGTSSSGGYTF. The CDR3 DNA follows: TGCGCCAGCAGCTTGGCGGGGACTTCTTCTAGTGGTGGCTACACCTTC.

The chain uses TRBV20-1 and TRBJ2-5; 12 positions agree with TRBD2. The CDR3 runs 14 residues. CDR1 DFQATT and CDR2 SNEGSKA come from the germline V gene (reference sequence). V gave up 5 bases and J gave up 2 bases; unmatched junction bases: 3. CDR3 bases: TGCAGTGCTGGGACTAGCGGGTGGCAAGAGACCCAGTACTTC. It codes for CSAGTSGWQETQYF.

The chain links TRBV28 to TRBJ2-5, with 12 bases matching TRBD2. With 5 bases clipped from V and 11 bases from J, the junction kept 15 bases outside the gene matches. CDR1 and CDR2 (germline): MDHEN, SYDVKM. The length of the CDR3 is 16 residues. The CDR3 bases are TGTGCCAGCAGTCCAGCCTATTCTAGCGGGAGGGATGAGCAGTACTTC. This sequence encodes CASSPAYSSGRDEQYF.

This clonotype has at least ten counts. This chain connects TRBV29-1 to TRBJ1-1; D possibly corresponds to TRBD1 (5 bases). Trimming removed 2 bases at V and 8 bases at J, with 12 bases between. Germline V gene data show CDR1 as SQVTM and CDR2 as ANQGSEA. This CDR3 has 12 residues. Here the CDR3 reads CSVELQGSEAFF. CDR3 DNA: TGCAGCGTTGAATTGCAGGGTTCGGAAGCTTTCTTT. Supplemented by reference TRBV29-1 and TRBJ1-1, the full variable domain reads SAVISQKPSRDICQRGTSLTIQCQVDSQVTMMFWYRQQPGQSLTLIATANQGSEATYESGFVIDKFPISRPNLTFSTLTVSNMSPEDSSIYLCSVELQGSEAFFGQGTRLTVV.

This clonotype occurred a few times. This chain uses TRBV6-5 with TRBJ2-1; tentative D call: TRBD1 (6 bases). Germline V CDR1 and CDR2: MNHEY, SVGAGI. This CDR3 region has 20 residues. Trimming removed 2 bases from V and 5 bases from J, with 28 bases in between. The CDR3 nucleotides are TGTGCCAGCAGTTACATCCCCTCGACGGACAGTTTTGAAGGGGACAATGAGCAGTTCTTC. Translated, it gives CASSYIPSTDSFEGDNEQFF.

The chain recombines TRBV2 with TRBJ1-2; tentative D call: TRBD1 (6 bases). Trimming shortened V by 4 bases and J by 6 bases, and 15 bases separated the two germline ends. Germline loops: CDR1 SNHLY, CDR2 FYNNEI. The CDR3 totals 14 residues. CDR3 protein: CASSVSQGIDGYTF. DNA for the CDR3: TGTGCCAGCAGTGTGTCCCAGGGGATTGATGGCTACACCTTC.

This clonotype was detected only once. This chain joins TRBV7-8 and TRBJ2-1; TRBD2 matches 9 bases. This CDR3 is 17 amino acids long. V trimming: 5 bases; J trimming: 0 bases; junction bases outside the gene matches: 8. Per the germline V gene, CDR1 is SGHVS and CDR2 is FQNEAQ. CDR3 amino acids: CASSPTGLASSYNEQFF. In DNA, the CDR3 is TGTGCCAGCAGCCCTACGGGACTAGCCAGCTCCTACAATGAGCAGTTCTTC.

This clonotype was seen a handful of times. The V call is TRBV27, the J call TRBJ2-7; D ambiguous. The germline V gene has CDR1 MNHEY and CDR2 SMNVEV (reference sequence). V lost 8 bases and J 1 base, leaving 12 bases between the germline ends. The CDR3 spans 13 residues. CDR3 amino acids: CASGHGPSYEQYF. For the CDR3, the DNA is TGTGCCAGCGGGCACGGACCTTCCTACGAGCAGTACTTC.

The table lists this clonotype with a few counts. The V gene is TRBV5-6, the J gene TRBJ2-7; D is unresolved. Germline V gene sequence: CDR1 SGHDT, CDR2 YYEEEE. The CDR3 has 12 amino acids. V was trimmed by 7 bases and J by 1 base, leaving 9 bases between them. The CDR3 nucleotides read TGTGCCAGCCTCTTGAGATCCTACGAGCAGTACTTC. It is translated as CASLLRSYEQYF.

The gene calls are TRBV5-1 and TRBJ1-5; D not certain. From germline, CDR1 is SGHRS and CDR2 YFSETQ. Trimming pared 4 bases from V and 2 bases from J, leaving 13 bases between. The CDR3 spans 15 residues. The CDR3 is CASSTDPSGNQPQHF. The CDR3 DNA reads as TGCGCCAGCAGCACCGACCCCTCCGGCAATCAGCCCCAGCATTTT.

The chain couples TRBV20-1 to TRBJ1-5; D is undetermined. Trimming took 3 bases from V and 1 from J, leaving 10 bases between them. Germline V gives CDR1 DFQATT, CDR2 SNEGSKA (reference sequence). This CDR3 contains 14 residues. The CDR3: CSARVDVSNQPQHF. The CDR3 DNA reads as TGCAGTGCTAGGGTGGACGTGAGCAATCAGCCCCAGCATTTT.

This clonotype came up a few times. The rearrangement uses TRBV10-3 and TRBJ2-3; TRBD1 matches 9 bases. Trimming removed 6 bases from V and 6 bases from J; junction bases left unmatched: 7. CDR1 and CDR2 from the germline V gene are ENHRY and SYGVKD. There are 14 residues in the CDR3. CDR3 in amino acids: CAISQQGARDTQYF. The CDR3 bases are TGTGCCATCAGCCAACAGGGGGCGCGGGATACGCAGTATTTT.

The chain uses TRBV27 and TRBJ1-1; 11 bases map to TRBD1. Germline CDR1 reads MNHEY; CDR2 reads SMNVEV (reference sequence). The trim removed 6 bases at V and 0 bases at J, leaving 9 bases unmatched. The CDR3 runs 17 residues. The CDR3 DNA reads as TGTGCCAGCAGCATCCGGGACAGGGGGTTACTGAACACTGAAGCTTTCTTT. Translating it yields CASSIRDRGLLNTEAFF.

The chain links TRBV5-1 to TRBJ1-5, with 7 bases identical to TRBD1. Germline values: CDR1 SGHRS, CDR2 YFSETQ. V lost 1 base to trimming and J lost 1 base; unmatched junction nucleotides: 14. The CDR3 sequence is 19 residues long. CDR3: CASSLRPGTAHESNQPQHF. The CDR3 DNA is TGCGCCAGCAGCTTGCGCCCCGGGACAGCTCACGAAAGCAATCAGCCCCAGCATTTT.

This clonotype was found a few times. The chain recombines TRBV7-2 with TRBJ1-1; D gene ambiguous. V was cut by 1 base and J by 4 bases, with 7 bases left in between. Germline CDR1 and CDR2: SGHTA and FQGNSA. The CDR3 has 13 amino acids. The CDR3 coding sequence is TGTGCCAGCAGCTTAGGAGCGGCCACTGAAGCTTTCTTT. Amino acids: CASSLGAATEAFF.

V and J are TRBV20-1 and TRBJ2-3, with 11 bases that match TRBD2. The trim removed 2 bases at V and 3 bases at J, leaving 7 bases unmatched. Germline V gene lookup returns CDR1 DFQATT and CDR2 SNEGSKA (reference sequence). The CDR3 is 16 residues long. This CDR3 is CSARIAGGPRTDTQYF. CDR3 sequence (DNA): TGCAGTGCTAGAATAGCGGGAGGGCCGCGAACAGATACGCAGTATTTT.

The chain is built from TRBV20-1 and TRBJ2-3; D might be TRBD2 (5 bases). Trimming removed 2 bases from V and 11 bases from J, with 14 bases in between. From germline, CDR1 is DFQATT and CDR2 SNEGSKA (reference sequence). The CDR3 consists of 12 residues. This chain's CDR3 is CSARSSLEGQYF. The DNA for the CDR3 is TGCAGTGCTAGATCTTCACTAGAGGGGCAGTATTTT.

V and J are TRBV5-1 and TRBJ2-7, with D possibly matching TRBD1 (6 bases). The J call is in doubt because the DNA end fits TRBJ2-5 better. Germline lookup yields CDR1 SGHRS and CDR2 YFSETQ. The CDR3 is made up of 13 amino acids. CDR3 DNA: TGCGCCAGCAGCTTAACAGGGCGAGGGACCCAGTACTTC. As protein: CASSLTGRGTQYF.

This chain joins TRBV20-1 and TRBJ1-1; D remains unclear. V lost 7 bases and J 0 bases, leaving 3 bases between the germline ends. The germline CDR1 and CDR2 sequences are DFQATT and SNEGSKA (reference sequence). This CDR3 spans 10 amino acids. The CDR3: CSGLNTEAFF. The CDR3 region has the DNA TGCAGTGGACTGAACACTGAAGCTTTCTTT.

A few counts support this clonotype. The rearrangement joins TRBV6-1 to TRBJ1-2; a possible D gene is TRBD1 (5 bases). Trimming shortened V by 2 bases and J by 4 bases, and 8 bases separated the two germline ends. The CDR3 is 13 residues long. In germline, CDR1 is MNHNS, CDR2 SASEGT. CDR3 DNA sequence: TGTGCCAGCAGTGAAATTGACAGCTATGGCTACACCTTC. Amino acids: CASSEIDSYGYTF.